This is a list of T cell receptor beta chains from one sample in a study of blood T cell repertoires in COVID-19. Clones were read by immunoSEQ multiplex PCR, and TCRdb kept only the in-frame ones, dropping some. The profile shows about 310,000 clones, approximately 85% of them singletons. Sequencing was performed on PBMCs or T cells enriched from blood (not recorded which). The receptors come from a man aged 25-45 years who had recovered from COVID-19. The CDR3 runs from the conserved cysteine through the conserved F or W. D genes are given only for firm matches. The size of a clone is reported for some rows only, either as once, few or many, or as a class for expanded clones.

cdr3_nt | cdr3_aa | j_call | v_call | cdr3_length | d_call | clone_size
TGTGCCAGCTCACCGACAGGGAATGGCTACACCTTC | CASSPTGNGYTF | TRBJ1-2 | TRBV18 | 12 | TRBD1 | -
TGTGCCATCAGTGGGACAGCGTACTCCTATAATTCACCCCTCCACTTT | CAISGTAYSYNSPLHF | TRBJ1-6 | TRBV10-3 | 16 | - | -
TGCGCCAGCAGCCAAGATATGAGAATTACGGGTGGCTACACCTTC | CASSQDMRITGGYTF | TRBJ1-2 | TRBV4-3 | 15 | - | -
TGTGCCGCCACAAGGGGACAGGGGCAAGGAAATGAGCAGTTCTTC | CAATRGQGQGNEQFF | TRBJ2-1 | TRBV10-3 | 15 | TRBD1 | -
TGTGCCAGTAGTTCGGACAGCGACTATGGCTACACCTTC | CASSSDSDYGYTF | TRBJ1-2 | TRBV19 | 13 | - | -
TGTGCCAGCAGCGGAAACAGCTTTGAAGCTTTCTTT | CASSGNSFEAFF | TRBJ1-1 | TRBV6-5 | 12 | - | -
TGCAGCGTTGAGAGTCTGATTACAGGGGATAGCAGTAAACGTGGTGGCTACACCTTC | CSVESLITGDSSKRGGYTF | TRBJ1-2 | TRBV29-1 | 19 | TRBD1 | -
TGTGCCAGCAGCTTGAAGGGGGCGCCTGGCTACACCTTC | CASSLKGAPGYTF | TRBJ1-2 | TRBV5-4 | 13 | TRBD1 | -
TGCGCCACCAGCTTGGCCGGGGGGGGACCAGGCTCTGGAAACACCATATATTTT | CATSLAGGGPGSGNTIYF | TRBJ1-3 | TRBV5-1 | 18 | - | -
TGTGCCAGCAGCCAAGGGACTACAGTAAGTGAAGCTTTCTTT | CASSQGTTVSEAFF | TRBJ1-1 | TRBV3-1/TRBV3-2 | 14 | - | -
TGTGCCAGCAGCAAAGGGGAGGGACAGGCCTACGAGCAGTACTTC | CASSKGEGQAYEQYF | TRBJ2-7 | TRBV21-1 | 15 | - | -
TGTGCTACAGGGAATAGTGGTACTGAAGCTTTCTTT | CATGNSGTEAFF | TRBJ1-1 | TRBV18 | 12 | - | -
TGCGCCAGCAGCTTGGCGGGGGGGCAGACAGATACGCAGTATTTT | CASSLAGGQTDTQYF | TRBJ2-3 | TRBV5-1 | 15 | TRBD2 | -
TGTGCCAGCAGTTACTCCCTAGCGAGCTCCTACAATGAGCAGTTCTTC | CASSYSLASSYNEQFF | TRBJ2-1 | TRBV6-2/TRBV6-3 | 16 | - | -
TGTGCCACCAGTGACTCGACAGGGGGGGGGTCAAGGCATCAGCCCCAGCATTTT | CATSDSTGGGSRHQPQHF | TRBJ1-5 | TRBV24-1 | 18 | TRBD1 | once
TGTGCCAGCTCACCGGGACAGGGAGACAATTCACCCCTCCACTTT | CASSPGQGDNSPLHF | TRBJ1-6 | TRBV18 | 15 | TRBD1 | -
TGTGCCAGCAGCCCCAGCAGGACAGCGCTCCTCGAGCAGTACTTC | CASSPSRTALLEQYF | TRBJ2-7 | TRBV7-3 | 15 | - | -
TGTGCCAGCGACTCCTTGGCGGGCAGAAATAGCAATCAGCCCCAGCATTTT | CASDSLAGRNSNQPQHF | TRBJ1-5 | TRBV27 | 17 | - | once
TGTGCCAGCTCAGGAGGGGAGACCCAGTACTTC | CASSGGETQYF | TRBJ2-5 | TRBV18 | 11 | - | -
TGTGCCAGCAGTTTTCGGGTGATGGAGACCCAGTACTTC | CASSFRVMETQYF | TRBJ2-5 | TRBV27 | 13 | - | -
TGTGCCAGCAGTGAACCCGGCAGGGGAACCTACGAGCAGTACTTC | CASSEPGRGTYEQYF | TRBJ2-7 | TRBV6-1 | 15 | - | -
TGTGCCAGCAGCTTCAATCAGCCCCAGCATTTT | CASSFNQPQHF | TRBJ1-5 | TRBV6-5 | 11 | - | -
TGTGCTATAACCGCAGGGTCCGACACTGAAGCTTTCTTT | CAITAGSDTEAFF | TRBJ1-1 | TRBV2 | 13 | - | once
TGTGCCAGCAGCCGGGACAGGTATAATTCACCCCTCCACTTT | CASSRDRYNSPLHF | TRBJ1-6 | TRBV5-4 | 14 | TRBD1 | once
TGTGCCTGGAGTGCAAATGGTTGGGCAGGGGACTATGGCTACACCTTC | CAWSANGWAGDYGYTF | TRBJ1-2 | TRBV30 | 16 | - | -
TGCGCCAGCAGCTTGCGCCCCCCGGGGATTTCAACTAATGAAAAACTGTTTTTT | CASSLRPPGISTNEKLFF | TRBJ1-4 | TRBV5-1 | 18 | - | -
TGTGCCAGCAGCTTAGCCGGGACTAGCGGGGTTCCAGATACGCAGTATTTT | CASSLAGTSGVPDTQYF | TRBJ2-3 | TRBV7-9 | 17 | TRBD2 | once
TGTGCCAGCAGCTTTCGGACAGTCTACGAGCAGTACTTC | CASSFRTVYEQYF | TRBJ2-7 | TRBV5-5 | 13 | - | -
TGTGCCAGTACAGGCAGAAAGAACACCGGGGAGCTGTTTTTT | CASTGRKNTGELFF | TRBJ2-2 | TRBV3-1/TRBV3-2 | 14 | - | -
TGTGCCAGCAGCCAAGGGAGGGGACGCAACACCGGGGAGCTGTTTTTT | CASSQGRGRNTGELFF | TRBJ2-2 | TRBV3-1/TRBV3-2 | 16 | - | once
TGTGCCAGCAGCTCCATAGGGGCGATCTCCACTGAAGCTTTCTTT | CASSSIGAISTEAFF | TRBJ1-1 | TRBV5-4 | 15 | - | -
TGTGCCTGGACCTCACTACAGGGGCAGCCCCAGCATTTT | CAWTSLQGQPQHF | TRBJ1-5 | TRBV30 | 13 | TRBD1 | -
TGTGCCAGCAGCCTTTTTCGAGAGGGGGCCAACGTCCTGACTTTC | CASSLFREGANVLTF | TRBJ2-6 | TRBV4-2 | 15 | - | many
TGTGCCAGCAGTGGTGACAGAGATGAAAAACTGTTTTTT | CASSGDRDEKLFF | TRBJ1-4 | TRBV2 | 13 | - | -
TGTGCCAGCTCACTGGGACATCCCCGCCTGAACACTGAAGCTTTCTTT | CASSLGHPRLNTEAFF | TRBJ1-1 | TRBV18 | 16 | - | -
TGCGCCAGCAGCCAAGAGTTAGGACAGGGGGGTGAAAAACTGTTTTTT | CASSQELGQGGEKLFF | TRBJ1-4 | TRBV4-3 | 16 | TRBD1 | few
TGCGCCAGCAGTGTCACCACAGGGGAGGAGACCCAGTACTTC | CASSVTTGEETQYF | TRBJ2-5 | TRBV10-2 | 14 | TRBD1 | -
TGTGCCAGCAGCTCCCTTAGGAGGCCCGCTTTCTTT | CASSSLRRPAFF | TRBJ1-1 | TRBV7-9 | 12 | - | many
TGTGCCAGCAGCCGGACTAGTGGCTCCCTCAATGAGCAGTTCTTC | CASSRTSGSLNEQFF | TRBJ2-1 | TRBV11-2 | 15 | TRBD2 | few
TGTGCCAGCAGTTACATGGGACAGGGTAACTATGGCTACACCTTC | CASSYMGQGNYGYTF | TRBJ1-2 | TRBV6-6 | 15 | TRBD1 | -
TGTGCCAGCAGCTTCCAGGGGTCCGACACCGGGGAGCTGTTTTTT | CASSFQGSDTGELFF | TRBJ2-2 | TRBV5-4 | 15 | - | -
TGCGCCAGCAGCTTGGGGCGGGGCTTGGAGACCCAGTACTTC | CASSLGRGLETQYF | TRBJ2-5 | TRBV5-1 | 14 | - | -
TGTGCCAGCAGTTTAGGCGGGGGGGAGTACTACGAGCAGTACTTC | CASSLGGGEYYEQYF | TRBJ2-7 | TRBV5-4 | 15 | TRBD2 | once